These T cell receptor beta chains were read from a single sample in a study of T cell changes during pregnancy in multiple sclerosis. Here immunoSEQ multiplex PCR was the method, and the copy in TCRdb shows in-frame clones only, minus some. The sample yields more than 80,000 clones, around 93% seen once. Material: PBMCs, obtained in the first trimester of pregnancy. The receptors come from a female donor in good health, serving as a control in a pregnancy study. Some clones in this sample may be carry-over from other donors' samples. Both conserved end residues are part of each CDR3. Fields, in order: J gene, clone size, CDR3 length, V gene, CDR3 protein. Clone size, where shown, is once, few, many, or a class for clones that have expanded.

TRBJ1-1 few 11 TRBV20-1 CSAERGTEAFF
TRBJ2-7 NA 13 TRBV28 CVSGDYRGGEQYF
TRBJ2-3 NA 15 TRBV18 CASSRPTSGTDTQYF
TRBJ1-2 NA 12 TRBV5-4 CASSGTGWGYTF
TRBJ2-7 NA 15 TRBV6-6 CASSSLSGRDYEQYF
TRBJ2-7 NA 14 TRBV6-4 CASGAGTSSYEQYF
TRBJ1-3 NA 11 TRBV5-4 CASSWENTIYF
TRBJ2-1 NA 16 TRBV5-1 CASSRYQDSYYNEQFF
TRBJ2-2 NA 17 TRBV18 CASSPWGMTANTGELFF
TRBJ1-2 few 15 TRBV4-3 CASSQEQGLNYGYTF
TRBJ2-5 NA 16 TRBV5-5 CASSLGSGGAWETQYF
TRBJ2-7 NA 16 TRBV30 CAWSPLRETLSYEQYF
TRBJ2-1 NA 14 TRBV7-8 CASTIRGAENEQFF
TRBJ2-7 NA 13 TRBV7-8 CASSSDGTYEQYF
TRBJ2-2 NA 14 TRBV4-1 CASSQEGATGELFF